This TCR beta chain stems from a study of shared clonotypes between healthy human individuals. Whole-study results and caveats: Donor scarcity curtailed the genetic and exposure-history diversity represented herein.

As regards this clone: The target antigen is unknown.

Germline V CDR1 and CDR2: SGHVS, FQNEAQ. This CDR3 is built from 15 residues. The V end was cut by 5 bases, the J end by 6 bases, with 19 bases between. Libraries were prepared by immunoSEQ multiplex PCR; TCRdb keeps only in-frame clonotypes and omits some of them. The sample consists of around 750,000 clones, approximately 74% of them appearing once. This rearrangement joins TRBV7-8 to TRBJ1-1; possibly TRBD1 for D (5 bases). The sequenced sample was memory CD4+ T cells sorted from blood. Subset specified: CD45RA-negative fraction. This clonotype was obtained from a woman in her twenties or thirties in good health. CDR3 protein: CASSPRVGGSAEAFF. CDR3 nucleotides: TGTGCCAGCAGCCCAAGGGTGGGGGGGTCAGCTGAAGCTTTCTTT.